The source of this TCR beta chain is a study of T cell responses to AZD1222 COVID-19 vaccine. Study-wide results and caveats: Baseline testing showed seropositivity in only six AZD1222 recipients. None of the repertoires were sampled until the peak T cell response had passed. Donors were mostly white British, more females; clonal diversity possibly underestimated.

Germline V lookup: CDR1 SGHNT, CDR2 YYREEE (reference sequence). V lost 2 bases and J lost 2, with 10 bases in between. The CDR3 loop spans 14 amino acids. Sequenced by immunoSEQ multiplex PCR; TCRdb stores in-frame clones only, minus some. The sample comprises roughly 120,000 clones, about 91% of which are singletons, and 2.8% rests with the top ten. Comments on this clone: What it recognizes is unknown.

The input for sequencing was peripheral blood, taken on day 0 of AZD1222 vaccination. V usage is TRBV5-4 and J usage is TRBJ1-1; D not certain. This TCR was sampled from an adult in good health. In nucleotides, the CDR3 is TGTGCCAGCAGCTTCTTACGGGGAAACACTGAAGCTTTCTTT. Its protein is CASSFLRGNTEAFF.